This T cell receptor beta chain was retrieved from a study of CD8+ T cells in alopecia areata. Across the whole study: Tofacitinib was given for 6 to 18 months, then stopped for 6 months.

General study findings and limits: Alopecia totalis/universalis scalp especially showed more expanded CD8+ clones than normal scalp. During tofacitinib treatment, many expanded lesional clones remained in scalp and blood.

Treatment indicated: oral pan-JAK inhibitor, 5-10 mg twice daily. This clone was seen a single time. As yet, its antigen is unknown. Sequencing templates came from extracted RNA that was reverse transcribed into cDNA. Clones were sequenced by immunoSEQ multiplex PCR, and TCRdb holds only the in-frame ones, with some missing. The table shows some 200,000 clones, with around 57% occurring only once. The receptor was derived from a human donor with alopecia areata. The sequencing used CD4+ T cells sorted from blood, collected at week 4, from a patient treated with tofacitinib.

The CDR3 loop reads CAWSTLTGAVYTF. CDR3 nucleotides: TGTGCCTGGAGTACCTTAACCGGGGCGGTCTACACCTTC. The chain carries TRBV30 and TRBJ1-2; D is possibly TRBD1 (5 bases). CDR3 size: 13 residues. V lost 2 bases and J 10 bases, leaving 17 bases between the germline ends. Germline V gives CDR1 GTSNPN, CDR2 SVGIG (reference sequence).